This TCR beta chain was sequenced for a study of beta chain features in type 1 diabetes. There are 12 residues in the CDR3. Germline loops: CDR1 SEHNR, CDR2 FQNEAQ (reference sequence). V lost 5 bases and J 7 bases, leaving 8 bases between the germline ends. All of the isolated RNA was reverse transcribed, so expressed TCRB transcripts were sequenced. The protocol was immunoSEQ multiplex PCR, while the TCRdb copy is restricted to in-frame clones and leaves out a portion. The sample has 120,000 or so clones; about 17% are singletons. Comments on this clone: What it binds is unknown.

Study outcomes and limitations: A moderate, significant TCRB CDR3 shortening appeared in type 1 diabetes across four CD4+ subsets.

The sequencing input was central memory CD4+ T cells from blood. The receptor was derived from a young man with type 1 diabetes. The chain links TRBV7-9 to TRBJ2-2, with D possibly TRBD2 on 6 matching bases. The CDR3, as DNA: TGTGCCAGCAGCCCTAGCGTCGGGGAGCTGTTTTTT. Translated, it gives CASSPSVGELFF.